These T cell receptor beta chains were read from a single sample in a study of T cells after yellow fever vaccination. TCRdb reprocessed the 5' RACE reads with MiXCR, giving one entry per CDR3 protein. The profile shows about 300,000 distinct CDR3 sequences, roughly 9% of them singletons. This material consisted of CD4+ T cells sorted from PBMCs, taken 5 days after the yellow fever booster vaccination. The source is a man aged 18 to 30 who received the YFV17D yellow fever vaccine. Each CDR3 is given with its conserved first and last residue. Each record gives: CDR3 DNA, CDR3 protein, J gene, V gene, D gene, clone size, CDR3 length. A D gene is named only where the DNA matches it firmly. Not every row has a clone size; where given, it reads once, few, many or a size class.

cdr3_nt: TGTGCCAGCAGCTTCGGTGGGGCGGGACAGCCCCAGCATTTT
cdr3_aa: CASSFGGAGQPQHF
j_call: TRBJ1-5
v_call: TRBV7-9
d_call: .
clone_size: .
cdr3_length: 14

cdr3_nt: TGTGCCAGCAGTTACTCCCCAAGGGGGGCGTACGATACGCAGTATTTT
cdr3_aa: CASSYSPRGAYDTQYF
j_call: TRBJ2-3
v_call: TRBV6-5
d_call: .
clone_size: many
cdr3_length: 16

cdr3_nt: TGTGCCAGCAGACGTCGGGCGGGGTGGGAGACCCAGTACTTC
cdr3_aa: CASRRRAGWETQYF
j_call: TRBJ2-5
v_call: TRBV7-2
d_call: .
clone_size: .
cdr3_length: 14

cdr3_nt: TGTGCCAGTCTCCGGAGCGGGGCCACAGATACGCAGTATTTT
cdr3_aa: CASLRSGATDTQYF
j_call: TRBJ2-3
v_call: TRBV7-6
d_call: TRBD2
clone_size: .
cdr3_length: 14

cdr3_nt: TGCAGCGTTGCCCCATGGGGCACCGGGGAGCTGTTTTTT
cdr3_aa: CSVAPWGTGELFF
j_call: TRBJ2-2
v_call: TRBV29-1
d_call: .
clone_size: few
cdr3_length: 13

cdr3_nt: TGCAGCGTTAAAGACAGGGGTGGAGGAAACACCATATATTTT
cdr3_aa: CSVKDRGGGNTIYF
j_call: TRBJ1-3
v_call: TRBV29-1
d_call: TRBD1
clone_size: few
cdr3_length: 14

cdr3_nt: TGTGCCATCAGTGAGGACCTGGACAATGAGCAGTTCTTC
cdr3_aa: CAISEDLDNEQFF
j_call: TRBJ2-1
v_call: TRBV10-3
d_call: .
clone_size: few
cdr3_length: 13

cdr3_nt: TGCGCCAGCAGCCAAGAGTGGGGAAGTGTGGTGAACATTCAGTACTTC
cdr3_aa: CASSQEWGSVVNIQYF
j_call: TRBJ2-4
v_call: TRBV4-1
d_call: .
clone_size: few
cdr3_length: 16

cdr3_nt: TGTGCCAGCAGCCTGTTCTCGAACACTGAAGCTTTCTTT
cdr3_aa: CASSLFSNTEAFF
j_call: TRBJ1-1
v_call: TRBV12-3/TRBV12-4
d_call: .
clone_size: many
cdr3_length: 13

cdr3_nt: TGCAGTGCTAGTAGGGACACCGGGGAGCTGTTTTTT
cdr3_aa: CSASRDTGELFF
j_call: TRBJ2-2
v_call: TRBV20-1
d_call: .
clone_size: .
cdr3_length: 12

cdr3_nt: TGTGCCAGCAGCTCCTCCGGGCGGGGTGGCTACACCTTC
cdr3_aa: CASSSSGRGGYTF
j_call: TRBJ1-2
v_call: TRBV7-9
d_call: .
clone_size: many
cdr3_length: 13

cdr3_nt: TGTGCCAGCAGCTTACGGGGGCCCACAGATACGCAGTATTTT
cdr3_aa: CASSLRGPTDTQYF
j_call: TRBJ2-3
v_call: TRBV7-3
d_call: .
clone_size: many
cdr3_length: 14

cdr3_nt: TGTGCCAGCAGCCCCCGAGACTCCTACGAGCAGTACTTC
cdr3_aa: CASSPRDSYEQYF
j_call: TRBJ2-7
v_call: TRBV2
d_call: .
clone_size: many
cdr3_length: 13

cdr3_nt: TGTGCCAGCAGTTTATTTTCCTATGGAAGCAATCAGCCCCAGCATTTT
cdr3_aa: CASSLFSYGSNQPQHF
j_call: TRBJ1-5
v_call: TRBV27
d_call: .
clone_size: few
cdr3_length: 16

cdr3_nt: TGTGCCATCAGTGAGTCAGCAGCCTACAATGAGCAGTTCTTC
cdr3_aa: CAISESAAYNEQFF
j_call: TRBJ2-1
v_call: TRBV10-3
d_call: .
clone_size: few
cdr3_length: 14

cdr3_nt: TGTGCCAGCAGCCAAGATTTCTCCGGCTACACCTTC
cdr3_aa: CASSQDFSGYTF
j_call: TRBJ1-2
v_call: TRBV3-1
d_call: .
clone_size: many
cdr3_length: 12

cdr3_nt: TGTGCCAGCAGCCAGAGGCGGGGATTGGGCACAGATACGCAGTATTTT
cdr3_aa: CASSQRRGLGTDTQYF
j_call: TRBJ2-3
v_call: TRBV14
d_call: .
clone_size: .
cdr3_length: 16

cdr3_nt: TGTGCCAGCAAACTTCAGGGGGACACTGAAGCTTTCTTT
cdr3_aa: CASKLQGDTEAFF
j_call: TRBJ1-1
v_call: TRBV6-6
d_call: TRBD1
clone_size: .
cdr3_length: 13

cdr3_nt: TGTGCCAGCAGCCCGGAGCTGTTTTTT
cdr3_aa: CASSPELFF
j_call: TRBJ2-2
v_call: TRBV6-5
d_call: .
clone_size: few
cdr3_length: 9

cdr3_nt: TGTGCCAGCAGCTTCTATAGCAATCAGCCCCAGCATTTT
cdr3_aa: CASSFYSNQPQHF
j_call: TRBJ1-5
v_call: TRBV7-2
d_call: .
clone_size: .
cdr3_length: 13

cdr3_nt: TGTGCCAGCAGCTTCGGCGGAGACACTGAAGCTTTCTTT
cdr3_aa: CASSFGGDTEAFF
j_call: TRBJ1-1
v_call: TRBV7-9
d_call: .
clone_size: .
cdr3_length: 13

cdr3_nt: TGTGCCAGCAGTGAAGCGGACAGGGCAAGGCGTTCACCCCTCCACTTT
cdr3_aa: CASSEADRARRSPLHF
j_call: TRBJ1-6
v_call: TRBV6-1
d_call: TRBD1
clone_size: .
cdr3_length: 16

cdr3_nt: TGTGCCAGCAGCTTGAACCCTAGCGGGGGGGCCGGTGAGCAGTACTTC
cdr3_aa: CASSLNPSGGAGEQYF
j_call: TRBJ2-7
v_call: TRBV11-2
d_call: TRBD2
clone_size: many
cdr3_length: 16

cdr3_nt: TGTGCCAGCAGTTTAGTAAGGGAACGGCTAGCTTTCTTT
cdr3_aa: CASSLVRERLAFF
j_call: TRBJ1-1
v_call: TRBV12-3/TRBV12-4
d_call: .
clone_size: few
cdr3_length: 13

cdr3_nt: TGTGCCAGCAGCTTGCTTGGCAGGAGAAGGGCTGAAGCTTTCTTT
cdr3_aa: CASSLLGRRRAEAFF
j_call: TRBJ1-1
v_call: TRBV5-5
d_call: .
clone_size: few
cdr3_length: 15

cdr3_nt: TGTGCCAGCAGTTGGGTAGTCGGCAATGAGCAGTTCTTC
cdr3_aa: CASSWVVGNEQFF
j_call: TRBJ2-1
v_call: TRBV27
d_call: .
clone_size: .
cdr3_length: 13

cdr3_nt: TGTGCCAGCAGCCAGCACAGGGCAATTTCGGGAGAGACCCAGTACTTC
cdr3_aa: CASSQHRAISGETQYF
j_call: TRBJ2-5
v_call: TRBV3-1
d_call: .
clone_size: few
cdr3_length: 16

cdr3_nt: TGCGCCAGCAGCCCCACTTACCGGGACAGAGGCACAGATACGCAGTATTTT
cdr3_aa: CASSPTYRDRGTDTQYF
j_call: TRBJ2-3
v_call: TRBV5-1
d_call: TRBD1
clone_size: few
cdr3_length: 17

cdr3_nt: TGTGCCAGCAGCCCAGCGACAGGGGGCTACGAGCAGTACTTC
cdr3_aa: CASSPATGGYEQYF
j_call: TRBJ2-7
v_call: TRBV5-6
d_call: TRBD1
clone_size: .
cdr3_length: 14

cdr3_nt: TGTGCCAGCGGTCCGGGGGGACAAGAGACCCAGTACTTC
cdr3_aa: CASGPGGQETQYF
j_call: TRBJ2-5
v_call: TRBV6-5
d_call: TRBD2
clone_size: .
cdr3_length: 13

cdr3_nt: TGTGCCAGCATAGAGGGGGGGGCCAATGAGCAGTTCTTC
cdr3_aa: CASIEGGANEQFF
j_call: TRBJ2-1
v_call: TRBV6-2/TRBV6-3
d_call: .
clone_size: .
cdr3_length: 13

cdr3_nt: TGCAGTGCGGCCTCTGGGGCCAACGTCCTGACTTTC
cdr3_aa: CSAASGANVLTF
j_call: TRBJ2-6
v_call: TRBV20-1
d_call: .
clone_size: many
cdr3_length: 12

cdr3_nt: TGCGCCAGCAGCCAAGTGGGGGGGCGGGGTGAGCAGTTCTTC
cdr3_aa: CASSQVGGRGEQFF
j_call: TRBJ2-1
v_call: TRBV4-1
d_call: .
clone_size: few
cdr3_length: 14

cdr3_nt: TGTGCCAGCAGCCAGACTAGCGGGGGGAATACGCAGTATTTT
cdr3_aa: CASSQTSGGNTQYF
j_call: TRBJ2-3
v_call: TRBV7-3
d_call: TRBD2
clone_size: .
cdr3_length: 14

cdr3_nt: TGCGCCAGCAGCCAAGAAGGGGGGCTCGGGACAGGGAATGAAAAACTGTTTTTT
cdr3_aa: CASSQEGGLGTGNEKLFF
j_call: TRBJ1-4
v_call: TRBV4-3
d_call: TRBD1
clone_size: few
cdr3_length: 18

cdr3_nt: TGTGCCTGGAGTGTGCAGGGGGCCACTGAAGCTTTCTTT
cdr3_aa: CAWSVQGATEAFF
j_call: TRBJ1-1
v_call: TRBV30
d_call: TRBD1
clone_size: .
cdr3_length: 13

cdr3_nt: TGTGCCAGTATTTCACAGGGGGCGCGGACTGAAGCTTTCTTT
cdr3_aa: CASISQGARTEAFF
j_call: TRBJ1-1
v_call: TRBV19
d_call: TRBD1
clone_size: few
cdr3_length: 14

cdr3_nt: TGTGCCAGCAGTTTAGCCTCCGGACTGTTTTGGACTGAAGCTTTCTTT
cdr3_aa: CASSLASGLFWTEAFF
j_call: TRBJ1-1
v_call: TRBV12-3/TRBV12-4
d_call: .
clone_size: few
cdr3_length: 16

cdr3_nt: TGTGCCATCAGTCTAGCGGGGGGTAACTCTGGGGCCAACGTCCTGACTTTC
cdr3_aa: CAISLAGGNSGANVLTF
j_call: TRBJ2-6
v_call: TRBV10-3
d_call: TRBD2
clone_size: few
cdr3_length: 17

cdr3_nt: TGTGCCAGCAGCTCCCTATTTGACTTCTCGGACAGGAATGGTGAGCAGTACTTC
cdr3_aa: CASSSLFDFSDRNGEQYF
j_call: TRBJ2-7
v_call: TRBV7-9
d_call: TRBD1
clone_size: few
cdr3_length: 18

cdr3_nt: TGCAGCGTTGGTGCAGGGGTACAAGAGACCCAGTACTTC
cdr3_aa: CSVGAGVQETQYF
j_call: TRBJ2-5
v_call: TRBV29-1
d_call: .
clone_size: many
cdr3_length: 13

cdr3_nt: TGTGCCAGCAGCTTAGCCGGGACCTCCAATGGCTACACCTTC
cdr3_aa: CASSLAGTSNGYTF
j_call: TRBJ1-2
v_call: TRBV7-2
d_call: .
clone_size: .
cdr3_length: 14